This TCR beta chain emerged from a study of cytomegalovirus exposure and HLA in healthy donors. Study-wide findings and caveats: According to a subsequent analysis, TCR clusters from the first cohort were inclined to appear together in the 90 to 150 validation repertoires. There were some public TCRs occurring in many donors, but most TCR sequences were rare. Diagnosis of cytomegalovirus status made by the classifier reportedly showed high specificity and sensitivity.

Sequenced by immunoSEQ multiplex PCR; TCRdb stores in-frame clones only, minus some. This table holds approximately 200,000 clones, about three quarters found once. This CDR3 region has 20 residues. CDR1 SGDLS and CDR2 YYNGEE come from the germline V gene. V shed 6 bases and J 9 bases; nucleotides not matched to a gene: 29. Of note for this clone: Its target is not known.

V gene TRBV9 combines with J gene TRBJ2-1; 8 bases align to TRBD1. This clonotype was sampled from a woman aged 25 to 39 in good health and CMV-seronegative. The specimen sequenced was PBMCs. This CDR3 is CASTSQGGQQSPREKGEQFF. The DNA of the CDR3 is TGTGCCAGCACCTCACAGGGGGGACAGCAATCCCCCAGGGAGAAGGGTGAGCAGTTCTTC.